Below are 9 T cell receptor beta chains sequenced from a single sample in a study of tumor-infiltrating lymphocytes in primary liver carcinoma. TCR beta cDNA was prepared out of approximately 500 ng total RNA by means of a constant-region primer. Libraries covering TCR beta were generated through three nested multiplex PCR rounds (using a slightly modified ARM-PCR). Each of the first two PCR rounds ran nine to ten cycles with TRBV1-TRBV30 forward and C-beta reverse primers. MiXCR was run by TCRdb on the multiplex PCR reads, yielding one entry per CDR3 protein. The sample shows hundreds of thousands of distinct CDR3 sequences, about three fifths of them seen only once. Researchers drew blood RNA from unsorted whole blood and extracted germline DNA as well. The sequenced material came from peripheral blood. These TCRs come from a woman younger than 45 with primary liver carcinoma and hepatitis B virus infection.

Details on this clonotype: A read error may produce the germline difference seen at one junction end. The chain recombines TRBV11-2 with TRBJ1-5; D unresolved. Germline V gives CDR1 SGHAT, CDR2 FQNNGV. The CDR3 runs 13 residues. CDR3: CASSLAYDQPQHF. The CDR3 DNA is TGTGCCAGCAGCTTAGCTTACGATCAGCCCCAACATTTT.

Comments on this clonotype: A much larger clone differs from this one at a single base, so this may be a read error. The genes are TRBV29-1 and TRBJ1-3; D unclear. The CDR3 loop spans 13 amino acids. Germline values: CDR1 SQVTM, CDR2 ANQGSEA. Between the trimmed V and J ends, which lost 6 bases and 2 bases, there was a span of 11 bases. The CDR3 sequence: CSVVLGTGNTIYF. The CDR3 DNA follows: TGCAGCGTGGTACTGGGGACTGGAAACACCATATATTTT.

Details on this clonotype: Relative to the germline gene, one junction end is altered; a read error may explain this. The chain has TRBV29-1 and TRBJ2-3; a weak D match, TRBD2 (7 bases). The CDR3 loop spans 14 amino acids. Germline lookup yields CDR1 SQVTM and CDR2 ANQGSEA. The CDR3 spells CSVGVGGRTGTQYF. In DNA, the CDR3 is TGCAGCGTTGGGGTCGGGGGGCGCACAGGTACGCAGTATTTT.

A note on this clonotype: Germline and junction disagree at one end, which may indicate a read error. The V call is TRBV29-1, the J call TRBJ1-1; TRBD1 is a possible D gene (5 bases). CDR1 and CDR2 from the germline V gene are SQVTM and ANQGSEA. CDR3 length: 11 amino acids. The CDR3 sequence is CRVARGTEAFF. In DNA form, the CDR3 reads TGCAGGGTTGCCCGGGGGACTGAAGCTTTCTTT.

This chain links TRBV11-2 with TRBJ2-5, with D possibly being TRBD2 (6 bases). The V gene lost 9 bases and the J gene lost 4 bases, with 21 bases spanning the gap. CDR1 and CDR2 from the germline V gene are SGHAT and FQNNGV. The CDR3 runs to 15 residues. CDR3 protein: CASSTPPGVGETQYF. CDR3 in DNA: TGTGCCAGTAGCACCCCCCCGGGAGTGGGAGAGACCCAGTACTTC. The full variable domain, with the rest looked up from reference TRBV11-2 and TRBJ2-5, is EAGVAQSPRYKIIEKRQSVAFWCNPISGHATLYWYQQILGQGPKLLIQFQNNGVVDDSQLPKDRFSAERLKGVDSTLKIQPAKLEDSAVYLCASSTPPGVGETQYFGPGTRLLVL.

This chain connects TRBV7-9 to TRBJ2-7, with a weak D call TRBD2 (5 bases). Per the germline V gene, CDR1 is SEHNR and CDR2 is FQNEAQ (reference sequence). The V and J ends lost 11 bases and 3 bases respectively, with 29 bases between them. This CDR3 region has 17 residues. The CDR3 here is CAAQLDWGVAGHYEQYF. For the CDR3, the DNA is TGTGCCGCTCAGCTGGACTGGGGAGTCGCAGGTCACTACGAGCAGTACTTC.

This clonotype was found a few times. The chain carries TRBV30 and TRBJ1-4, with 11 positions matching TRBD1. Germline V lookup: CDR1 GTSNPN, CDR2 SVGIG (reference sequence). CDR3 length: 16 residues. J was trimmed by 9 bases and V by 2 bases; bases with no gene match: 11. The CDR3 is CAWSKGGTGGGKKLFF. CDR3 nucleotide sequence: TGTGCCTGGAGTAAAGGAGGGACAGGGGGAGGAAAAAAACTGTTTTTT.

This clonotype is a singleton in its sample. A much larger clone lies one base from this, so it may be a read error. The chain couples TRBV6-5 to TRBJ2-7, with 7 bases aligning to TRBD1. Germline CDR1 MNHEY, CDR2 SVGAGI. CDR3 length equals 14 residues. CDR3 loop: CASCYLTGQYEQYF. The DNA of the CDR3 is TGTGCCAGCTGTTACTTGACGGGACAGTACGAGCAGTACTTC.

This clonotype has just a few counts. This chain connects TRBV6-2 or TRBV6-3 to TRBJ2-7, with 9 bases fitting TRBD2. The CDR3 is 19 residues long. Trimming took 6 bases from V and 3 from J; bases not matched to a gene: 21. Germline V gives CDR1 MNHEY, CDR2 SVGEGT. The CDR3 DNA sequence: TGTGCCAGCAGCTCCCCCAGGGTCGGGTCCGGGACTAGCCACTACGAGCAGTACTTC. Its translation is CASSSPRVGSGTSHYEQYF.